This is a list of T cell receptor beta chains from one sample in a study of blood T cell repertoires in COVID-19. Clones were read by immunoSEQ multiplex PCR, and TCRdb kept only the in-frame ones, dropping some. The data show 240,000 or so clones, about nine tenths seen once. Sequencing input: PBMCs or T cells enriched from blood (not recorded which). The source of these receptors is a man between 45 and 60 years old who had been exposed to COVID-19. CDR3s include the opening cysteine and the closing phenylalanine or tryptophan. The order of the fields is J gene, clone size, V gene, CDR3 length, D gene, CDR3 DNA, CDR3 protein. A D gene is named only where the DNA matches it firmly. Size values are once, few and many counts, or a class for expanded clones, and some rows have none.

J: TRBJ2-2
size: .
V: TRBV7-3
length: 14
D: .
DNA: TGTGCCAGCAGCTCACAGGGGAACACCGGGGAGCTGTTTTTT
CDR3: CASSSQGNTGELFF

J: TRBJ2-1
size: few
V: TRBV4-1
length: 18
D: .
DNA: TGCGCCAGCCTCCCTTTAGGGGGTGGGAGGGCCGTCTACAATGAGCAGTTCTTC
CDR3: CASLPLGGGRAVYNEQFF

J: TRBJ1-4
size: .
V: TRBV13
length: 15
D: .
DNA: TGTGCCAGCAGCTCCGCGACAGCAAAGAATGAAAAACTGTTTTTT
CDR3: CASSSATAKNEKLFF

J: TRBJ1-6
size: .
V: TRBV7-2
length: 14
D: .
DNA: TGTGCCAGCAGCTTCGAGGGTGTGAATTCACCCCTCCACTTT
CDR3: CASSFEGVNSPLHF

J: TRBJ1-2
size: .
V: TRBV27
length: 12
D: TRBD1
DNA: TGTGCCAGCAGTATTGGGACAGGGGGGTACACCTTC
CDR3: CASSIGTGGYTF

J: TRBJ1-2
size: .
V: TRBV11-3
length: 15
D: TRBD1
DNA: TGTGCCAGCAGACCGGGACAGGGGGATAATTATGGCTACACCTTC
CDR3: CASRPGQGDNYGYTF

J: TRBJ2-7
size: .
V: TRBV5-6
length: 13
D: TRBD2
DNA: TGTGCGAGCGGGTCTAGCGGGGCCTACGAGCAGTACTTC
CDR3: CASGSSGAYEQYF

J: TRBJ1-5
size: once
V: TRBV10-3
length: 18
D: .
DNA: TGTGCCATCAGTGAGCCCTCTGGGGGAGGAGAGAGCAATCAGCCCCAGCATTTT
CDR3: CAISEPSGGGESNQPQHF

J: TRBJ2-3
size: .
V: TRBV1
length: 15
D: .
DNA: TGCACCAGCAGCCCGACCTCCCGGGGCACAGATACGCAGTATTTT
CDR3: CTSSPTSRGTDTQYF

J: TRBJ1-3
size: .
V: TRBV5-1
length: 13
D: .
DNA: TGCGCCAGCAGCTTAGGGGCAGGAAACACCATATATTTT
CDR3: CASSLGAGNTIYF

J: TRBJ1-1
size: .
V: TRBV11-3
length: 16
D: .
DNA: TGTGCCAGCAGCACCCTTCCCGAAGGGGTGAAAACTGAAGCTTTCTTT
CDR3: CASSTLPEGVKTEAFF

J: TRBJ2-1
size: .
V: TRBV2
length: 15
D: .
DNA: TGTGCCAGCAGCGAAGACAGGAGCTCCTACAATGAGCAGTTCTTC
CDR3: CASSEDRSSYNEQFF

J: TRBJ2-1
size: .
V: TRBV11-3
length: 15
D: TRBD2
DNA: TGTGCCAGCAGCTTAGGCTCTAGCGGGGACAATGAGCAGTTCTTC
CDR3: CASSLGSSGDNEQFF

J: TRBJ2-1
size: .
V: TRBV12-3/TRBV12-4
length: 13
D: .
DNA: TGTGCCAGCAGTCCCGGGACTGGCAATGAGCAGTTCTTC
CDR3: CASSPGTGNEQFF

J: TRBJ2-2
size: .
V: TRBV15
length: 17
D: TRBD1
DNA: TGTGCCACCAGCAGAGACCGGACAGGGGGAAACACCGGGGAGCTGTTTTTT
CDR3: CATSRDRTGGNTGELFF

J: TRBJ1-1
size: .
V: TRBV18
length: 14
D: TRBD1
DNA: TGTGCCAGCTCACCAGACAGACAGGGGGTTGAAGCTTTCTTT
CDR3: CASSPDRQGVEAFF

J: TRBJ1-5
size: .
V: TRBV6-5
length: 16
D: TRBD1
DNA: TGTGCCAGCAGTTTTCTCAGACAGGGCTTCAATCAGCCCCAGCATTTT
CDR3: CASSFLRQGFNQPQHF

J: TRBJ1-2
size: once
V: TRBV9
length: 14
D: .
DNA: TGTGCCAGCAGCGTAGAACAGGGTTTTGGTGGCTACACCTTC
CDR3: CASSVEQGFGGYTF

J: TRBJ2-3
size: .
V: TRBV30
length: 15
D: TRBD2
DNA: TGTGCCTGGGATCGGAGCGGGGGGTTCACAGATACGCAGTATTTT
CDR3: CAWDRSGGFTDTQYF

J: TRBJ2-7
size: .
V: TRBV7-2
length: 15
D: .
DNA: TGTGCCAGCAGCCCCCTGGGGCCAGGGCCCTACGAGCAGTACTTC
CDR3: CASSPLGPGPYEQYF